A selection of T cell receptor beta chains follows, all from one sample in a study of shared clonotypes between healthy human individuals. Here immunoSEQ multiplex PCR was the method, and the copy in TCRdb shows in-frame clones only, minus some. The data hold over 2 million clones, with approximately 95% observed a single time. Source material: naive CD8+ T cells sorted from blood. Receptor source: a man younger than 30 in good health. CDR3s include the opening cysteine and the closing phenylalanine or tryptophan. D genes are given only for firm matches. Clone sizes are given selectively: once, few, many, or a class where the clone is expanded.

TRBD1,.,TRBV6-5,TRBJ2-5,CASSLGQGQETQYF,TGTGCCAGCAGTCTGGGACAGGGACAAGAGACCCAGTACTTC
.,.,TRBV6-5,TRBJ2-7,CASSSDGLSYEQYF,TGTGCCAGCAGTTCCGATGGACTCTCCTACGAGCAGTACTTC
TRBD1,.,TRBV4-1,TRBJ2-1,CASSQRQGAYNEQFF,TGCGCCAGCAGCCAACGACAGGGGGCTTACAATGAGCAGTTCTTC
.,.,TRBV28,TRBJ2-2,CASENTGELFF,TGTGCCAGCGAGAACACCGGGGAGCTGTTTTTT
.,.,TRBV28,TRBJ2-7,CASTDRQVSYEQYF,TGTGCCAGCACCGACAGACAGGTCTCCTACGAGCAGTACTTC
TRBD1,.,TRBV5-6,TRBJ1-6,CASSLGGGRSPLHF,TGTGCCAGCAGCTTGGGAGGGGGCCGGTCACCCCTCCACTTT
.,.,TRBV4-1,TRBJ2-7,CASSQVQLYEQYF,TGCGCCAGCAGCCAAGTGCAGTTGTACGAGCAGTACTTC
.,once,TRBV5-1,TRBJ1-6,CASSPGEVNSPLHF,TGCGCCAGCAGCCCGGGGGAGGTGAATTCACCCCTCCACTTT
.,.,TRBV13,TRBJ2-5,CASSFPGTSQETQYF,TGTGCCAGCAGCTTCCCCGGGACTTCCCAAGAGACCCAGTACTTC
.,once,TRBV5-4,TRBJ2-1,CASSFLDSSYNEQFF,TGTGCCAGCAGTTTCTTGGACAGCTCCTACAATGAGCAGTTCTTC
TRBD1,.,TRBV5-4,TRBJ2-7,CASSLATGYEQYF,TGTGCCAGCAGCTTGGCGACAGGGTATGAGCAGTACTTC
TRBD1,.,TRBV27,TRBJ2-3,CASSSDRGDTQYF,TGTGCCAGCAGTTCGGACAGGGGAGATACGCAGTATTTT
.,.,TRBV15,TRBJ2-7,CATSRGTEAYEQYF,TGTGCCACCAGCAGAGGGACAGAAGCCTACGAGCAGTACTTC
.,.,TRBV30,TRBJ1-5,CAWSGGGTQPQHF,TGTGCCTGGAGTGGGGGGGGAACTCAGCCCCAGCATTTT
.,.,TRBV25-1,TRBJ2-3,CASSEWGIRRDTQYF,TGTGCCAGCAGTGAATGGGGGATAAGACGGGATACGCAGTATTTT
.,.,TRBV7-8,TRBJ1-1,CASSQWGRESGRVTEAFF,TGTGCCAGCAGCCAATGGGGGCGAGAAAGCGGGAGGGTAACTGAAGCTTTCTTT
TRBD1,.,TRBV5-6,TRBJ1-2,CASKEGQNYGYTF,TGTGCCAGCAAGGAGGGACAGAACTATGGCTACACCTTC
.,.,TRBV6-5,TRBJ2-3,CASSYLGGITDTQYF,TGTGCCAGCAGTTACCTGGGGGGAATCACAGATACGCAGTATTTT
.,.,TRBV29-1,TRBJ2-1,CSVSFSGEQFF,TGCAGCGTCAGTTTTTCGGGTGAGCAGTTCTTC
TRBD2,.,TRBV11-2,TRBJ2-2,CASSLLAGPIGELFF,TGTGCCAGCAGCTTACTAGCGGGACCAATCGGGGAGCTGTTTTTT
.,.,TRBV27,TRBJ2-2,CASSLGPLRTGELFF,TGTGCCAGCAGTTTAGGGCCCCTGAGGACCGGGGAGCTGTTTTTT
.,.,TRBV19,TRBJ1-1,CASTWGNMNTEAFF,TGTGCCAGTACCTGGGGGAACATGAACACTGAAGCTTTCTTT
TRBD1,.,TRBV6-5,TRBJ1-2,CASSFTPSTGADGYTF,TGTGCCAGCAGTTTCACTCCATCGACAGGGGCGGATGGCTACACCTTC
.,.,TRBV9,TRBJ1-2,CASSSSGGLYGYTF,TGTGCCAGCAGCTCCAGTGGGGGGCTCTATGGCTACACCTTC
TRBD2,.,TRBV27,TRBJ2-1,CASGTSDHNEQFF,TGTGCCAGCGGGACTAGCGACCACAATGAGCAGTTCTTC
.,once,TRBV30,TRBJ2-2,CAWSAETGELFF,TGTGCCTGGTCTGCGGAGACCGGGGAGCTGTTTTTT
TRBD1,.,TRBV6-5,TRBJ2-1,CAVQGYNEQFF,TGTGCGGTACAGGGGTACAATGAGCAGTTCTTC
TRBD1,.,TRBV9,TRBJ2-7,CASSVAGTGVGEQYF,TGTGCCAGCAGCGTAGCAGGGACAGGGGTCGGCGAGCAGTACTTC
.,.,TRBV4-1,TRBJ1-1,CASSQEIIGQEAFF,TGCGCCAGCAGCCAAGAGATTATAGGACAAGAAGCTTTCTTT
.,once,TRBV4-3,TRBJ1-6,CASSQDLGHRNSPLHF,TGCGCCAGCAGCCAAGATCTTGGGCACAGGAATTCACCCCTCCACTTT
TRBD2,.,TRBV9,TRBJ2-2,CASRITEGAGGLSTGELFF,TGTGCCAGCCGCATCACCGAGGGAGCGGGGGGGCTTAGCACCGGGGAGCTGTTTTTT
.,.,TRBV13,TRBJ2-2,CASSLGLLTGELFF,TGTGCCAGCAGCTTAGGACTCCTCACCGGGGAGCTGTTTTTT
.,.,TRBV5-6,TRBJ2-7,CASSPGSSYEQYF,TGTGCCAGCAGCCCAGGGAGCTCCTACGAGCAGTACTTC
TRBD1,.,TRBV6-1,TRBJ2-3,CASSEALLTGEGDTQYF,TGTGCCAGCAGTGAAGCGCTTCTGACAGGGGAAGGAGATACGCAGTATTTT
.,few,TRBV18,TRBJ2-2,CASSPAGGTGELFF,TGTGCCAGCTCACCGGCTGGGGGCACCGGGGAGCTGTTTTTT
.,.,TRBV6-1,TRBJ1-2,CASSEGPGFGYGYTF,TGTGCCAGCAGTGAAGGCCCGGGGTTTGGTTATGGCTACACCTTC
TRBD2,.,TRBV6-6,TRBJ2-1,CASSTGLADNEQFF,TGTGCCAGCAGTACGGGACTAGCGGACAATGAGCAGTTCTTC
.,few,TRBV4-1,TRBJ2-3,CASSQVQGLTDTQYF,TGCGCCAGCAGCCAAGTGCAGGGCCTCACAGATACGCAGTATTTT
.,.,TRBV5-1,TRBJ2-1,CASRLPGGPEGEQFF,TGCGCCAGCAGGCTGCCAGGAGGCCCGGAGGGTGAGCAGTTCTTC